This T cell receptor beta chain was obtained from a study of T cells after yellow fever vaccination. TCRdb itself ran the 5' RACE reads through MiXCR, one entry per CDR3 protein. The sample carries under 300,000 distinct CDR3 sequences, 13% recorded once. This clonotype has a handful of counts. The TCR was taken from a man younger than 45 who received the YFV17D yellow fever vaccine. The source was CD4+ T cells sorted from PBMCs, collected 45 days after the yellow fever booster vaccination.

The CDR3 DNA reads as TGTGCCGCGAGACTAGCGGCTCAATACAATGAGCAGTTCTTC. It specifies CAARLAAQYNEQFF. The V call is TRBV6-1, the J call TRBJ2-1; TRBD2 agrees at 9 bases. The V segment lost 11 bases and the J segment 4 bases; nucleotides outside the gene matches: 9. The CDR3 is 14 amino acids. Per the germline V gene, CDR1 is MNHNS and CDR2 is SASEGT.